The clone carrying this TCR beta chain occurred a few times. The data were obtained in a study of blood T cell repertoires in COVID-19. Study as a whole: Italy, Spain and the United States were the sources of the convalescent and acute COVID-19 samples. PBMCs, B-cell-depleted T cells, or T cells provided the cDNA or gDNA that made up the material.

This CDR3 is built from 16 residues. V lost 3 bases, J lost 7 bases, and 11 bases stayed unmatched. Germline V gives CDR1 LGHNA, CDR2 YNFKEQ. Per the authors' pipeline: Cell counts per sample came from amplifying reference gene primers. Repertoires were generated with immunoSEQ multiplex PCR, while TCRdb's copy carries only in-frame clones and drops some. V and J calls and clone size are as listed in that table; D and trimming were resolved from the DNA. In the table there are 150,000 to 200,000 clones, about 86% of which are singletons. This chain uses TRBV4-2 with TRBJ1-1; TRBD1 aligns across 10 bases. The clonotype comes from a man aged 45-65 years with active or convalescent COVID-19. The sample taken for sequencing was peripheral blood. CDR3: CASSQLAGTGAYEAFF. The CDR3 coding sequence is TGTGCCAGCAGCCAGCTGGCCGGGACAGGGGCGTATGAAGCTTTCTTT.